Detailed here is one TCR beta chain. The antigen remains unidentified. Generated by immunoSEQ multiplex PCR, the TCRdb table keeps only in-frame clones and is missing some. The repertoire consists of more than 100,000 clones, with 92% occurring once and the leading ten covering around 1.7%. The CDR3 length is 15 residues. Per germline, CDR1 GTSNPN and CDR2 SVGIG (reference sequence). Trimming took 1 base from V and 7 from J; bases not matched to a gene: 4. These data originate in a study of T cell responses to AZD1222 COVID-19 vaccine. Study findings and constraints: Sampled repertoires all dated from after the peak T cell response. CD4 TCRs linked to vaccination spanned spike, dominating at 160-218 and 743-854. White British donors predominated, females outnumbered males, and clonal diversity was possibly underestimated.

The specimen comprised peripheral blood, sampled on day 0 of AZD1222 vaccination. This TCR was recovered from an adult in good health. The V gene is TRBV30, the J gene TRBJ1-4; 12 nucleotides match TRBD1. CDR3: CAWSGWGQGAEKLFF. The CDR3 bases are TGTGCCTGGAGTGGCTGGGGACAGGGGGCTGAAAAACTGTTTTTT.